The entry below describes one T cell receptor beta chain. Its antigen is still unknown. The entry originates in a study of cytomegalovirus exposure and HLA in healthy donors. General observations from the study: It was reported in a later analysis that an Asian-associated ancestry cluster showed fewer N-insertions than the 666-donor mean. Cytomegalovirus-associated TCR beta chains were listed, numbering 150 to 200.

PCR employed 60 Vbeta and 13 Jbeta primers. Clones were read by immunoSEQ multiplex PCR, and TCRdb kept only the in-frame ones, dropping some. Here the sample spans around 90,000 clones, 82% being singletons. The sample was PBMCs. This clonotype originated in a man in his fifties in good health and CMV-seronegative.

CDR3 in DNA: TGTGCCAGCAGCTTAGGACAGGGTCCAGAGGGCTATGGCTACACCTTC. This encodes CASSLGQGPEGYGYTF. The chain recombines TRBV13 with TRBJ1-2, with a tentative D call TRBD1 (6 bases). Trimming stripped 0 bases from V and 4 bases from J, with 15 bases between. Germline CDR1 PRHDT, CDR2 FYEKMQ (reference sequence). The CDR3 sequence is 16 residues long.